These 16 T cell receptor beta chains were all obtained from the same sample, sequenced in a study of blood T cell repertoires in COVID-19. This table comes from immunoSEQ multiplex PCR, and its TCRdb copy is limited to in-frame clones, with some not included. This sample yields under 250,000 clones, of which approximately 85% are seen a single time; over 5.5% belongs to the top ten. Sample: peripheral blood. These receptor sequences come from a woman of 80 years or more with COVID-19, enrolled during active disease.

The genes are TRBV6-2 or TRBV6-3 and TRBJ1-1; the D gene is possibly TRBD1 (6 bases). This CDR3 comprises 12 residues. Germline V gene data show CDR1 as MNHEY and CDR2 as SVGEGT. Trimming took off 5 bases at V and 8 bases at J, with 12 bases between the two ends. As DNA, the CDR3 is TGTGCCAGCAGTCACGGTACAGGGGAAGCTTTCTTT. It codes for CASSHGTGEAFF.

V and J are TRBV28 and TRBJ1-1, with 8 bases matching TRBD1. This CDR3 has 14 amino acids. The junction had 4 bases not matched to a gene; V was cut back by 6 bases and J by 1 base. CDR1 MDHEN and CDR2 SYDVKM come from the germline V gene. The CDR3 sequence: CASRRTGKNTEAFF. The CDR3 DNA reads TGTGCCAGCAGACGGACAGGGAAGAACACTGAAGCTTTCTTT.

This chain links TRBV6-5 with TRBJ1-3; 7 positions agree with TRBD1. Germline-derived CDR1 and CDR2 are MNHEY and SVGAGI. The CDR3 is 15 residues long. The V segment lost 2 bases and the J segment 0 bases; nucleotides outside the gene matches: 1. For the CDR3, the DNA is TGTGCCAGCAGTTACGACAGGGACTCTGGAAACACCATATATTTT. Translated, it gives CASSYDRDSGNTIYF.

The chain carries TRBV6-5 and TRBJ1-1; D not certain. Germline assignment: CDR1 MNHEY and CDR2 SVGAGI. The CDR3 length is 14 residues. The ends were cut back, 0 bases at V and 3 bases at J, with 8 bases in the middle. CDR3 sequence (DNA): TGTGCCAGCAGTTACTCGGTAACTTACACTGAAGCTTTCTTT. Translation gives CASSYSVTYTEAFF.

This clone was picked up a small number of times. The junction departs from germline at one end; a sequencing error may be responsible. J is TRBJ1-1 and V is TRBV3-1 (or the pseudogene TRBV3-2), with 8 bases lining up with TRBD1. The length of the CDR3 is 13 residues. Germline assignment: CDR1 LGHDT and CDR2 YNNKEL (reference sequence). CDR3 DNA: TGTGCCAGCAGCCAAAGTATTAGCCAGGGGGCGAGTTTT. This translates into CASSQSISQGASF.

CDR3 DNA: TGTGCCTGGAGGACTAGCGGGGCGACCCAAGAGACCCAGTACTTC. Its protein is CAWRTSGATQETQYF. This chain connects TRBV30 to TRBJ2-5; 11 nucleotides align to TRBD2. Germline V gives CDR1 GTSNPN, CDR2 SVGIG (reference sequence). The CDR3 is 15 residues long. V was pared by 3 bases and J by 1 base, with 4 bases of the junction left unmatched.

This clone was seen just once. The CDR3 reads CASSPRTGRGEQFF. DNA for the CDR3: TGTGCCAGCAGCCCTCGGACAGGGCGCGGTGAGCAGTTCTTC. V is TRBV7-9 and J is TRBJ2-1; 8 positions agree with TRBD1. V shed 5 bases, J shed 9 bases, and the junction held 9 bases outside the gene matches. Looked up from germline, CDR1 is SEHNR and CDR2 is FQNEAQ (reference sequence). The CDR3 covers 14 residues.

This CDR3 is CASSHGLAGESSYEQYV. The CDR3 DNA reads as TGTGCCAGCAGCCACGGACTAGCGGGGGAGAGCTCCTACGAGCAGTACGTC. The chain is built from TRBV5-6 and TRBJ2-7; 13 positions match TRBD2. The CDR3 runs to 17 residues. Trimming took 4 bases from V and 0 from J; bases not matched to a gene: 7. Germline assignment: CDR1 SGHDT and CDR2 YYEEEE.

The rearrangement joins TRBV6-4 to TRBJ1-2; 12 nucleotides align to TRBD1. Germline lookup yields CDR1 MRHNA and CDR2 SNTAGT. CDR3 size: 17 residues. The trim removed 3 bases at V and 9 bases at J, leaving 14 bases unmatched. CDR3 DNA: TGTGCCAGCAGTGAAACGGGGACAGGGGGCCATTCTATGCGCTACACCTTC. This encodes CASSETGTGGHSMRYTF.

The chain carries TRBV7-8 and TRBJ2-3, with 11 positions matching TRBD2. Germline CDR1 and CDR2: SGHVS and FQNEAQ. V was pared by 3 bases and J by 13 bases, with 6 bases of the junction left unmatched. This CDR3 has 13 residues. CDR3 residues: CASSFASGGLEYF. Here the CDR3 DNA reads TGTGCCAGCAGCTTTGCTAGCGGGGGGCTTGAGTATTTT.

The chain couples TRBV7-2 to TRBJ1-1; 9 nucleotides agree with TRBD1. Unmatched junction bases numbered 8, after V lost 5 bases and J lost 1 base. Germline V gene lookup returns CDR1 SGHTA and CDR2 FQGNSA. The CDR3 covers 16 residues. The CDR3 sequence: CASSPGTGRGNTEAFF. DNA for the CDR3: TGTGCCAGCAGCCCCGGGACAGGGAGGGGGAACACTGAAGCTTTCTTT. Using reference TRBV7-2 and TRBJ1-1 for the parts outside the CDR3, the full variable domain is GAGVSQSPSNKVTEKGKDVELRCDPISGHTALYWYRQSLGQGLEFLIYFQGNSAPDKSGLPSDRFSAERTGGSVSTLTIQRTQQEDSAVYLCASSPGTGRGNTEAFFGQGTRLTVV.

The V call is TRBV6-2 or TRBV6-3, the J call TRBJ1-2; TRBD1 matches 10 bases. Germline V gene sequence: CDR1 MNHEY, CDR2 SVGEGT. The V and J ends lost 6 bases and 0 bases, in that order; junction bases with no gene match: 10. This CDR3 spans 17 amino acids. The CDR3 loop is CASSRGQGVTSNYGYTF. In DNA, the CDR3 is TGTGCCAGCAGCCGCGGACAGGGGGTGACCTCTAACTATGGCTACACCTTC.

This clone turned up a few times. The V and J genes are TRBV6-1 and TRBJ1-3, with D unresolved. The CDR3 loop spans 12 amino acids. Per germline, CDR1 MNHNS and CDR2 SASEGT. V was clipped by 2 bases and J by 7 bases, with 6 bases between them. CDR3: CASSELRNTIYF. Here the CDR3 DNA reads TGTGCCAGCAGTGAATTGAGGAACACCATATATTTT.

J is TRBJ1-2 and V is TRBV2, with D unresolved. Between the trimmed V and J ends, which lost 2 bases and 7 bases, there was a span of 11 bases. Germline CDR1 and CDR2: SNHLY and FYNNEI. The CDR3 runs to 13 residues. This chain's CDR3 is CASSESQRSGYTF. The DNA for the CDR3 is TGTGCCAGCAGTGAAAGCCAAAGAAGTGGCTACACCTTC.

This clone has a handful of counts. The chain joins TRBV9 to TRBJ2-7; perhaps TRBD2 as D (5 bases). CDR1 and CDR2 from the germline V gene are SGDLS and YYNGEE. The CDR3 is 15 residues long. Trimming removed 0 bases from V and 3 bases from J, with 13 bases in between. The CDR3 spells CASSVAPAGRYEQYF. CDR3 bases: TGTGCCAGCAGCGTAGCCCCCGCGGGCCGCTACGAGCAGTACTTC.

The CDR3 loop is CASSGGQGVREQFF. As DNA, the CDR3 is TGTGCCAGCAGCGGGGGACAGGGTGTACGGGAGCAGTTCTTC. The chain is built from TRBV7-2 and TRBJ2-1; 9 nucleotides match TRBD1. Unmatched junction bases numbered 9, after V lost 5 bases and J lost 10 bases. CDR3 length equals 14 residues. Germline CDR1 reads SGHTA; CDR2 reads FQGNSA.